The text below deals with one T cell receptor (beta chain). Sequenced by immunoSEQ multiplex PCR; TCRdb stores in-frame clones only, minus some. The table lists about 29,000 clones, 84% of them singletons. This sample is drawn from a study of blood T cell repertoires in COVID-19. The TCR comes from a man older than 75 with active COVID-19. The specimen was peripheral blood.

The CDR3 DNA sequence: TGTGCCAGCAGTTTATATAGTTCTGGCTACAATGAGCAGTTCTTC. It specifies CASSLYSSGYNEQFF. The chain combines TRBV27 with TRBJ2-1; D remains ambiguous. The CDR3 extends over 15 amino acids. The V end lost 1 base, the J end lost 3 bases, and 10 bases lay between the germline ends. Germline V lookup: CDR1 MNHEY, CDR2 SMNVEV (reference sequence).